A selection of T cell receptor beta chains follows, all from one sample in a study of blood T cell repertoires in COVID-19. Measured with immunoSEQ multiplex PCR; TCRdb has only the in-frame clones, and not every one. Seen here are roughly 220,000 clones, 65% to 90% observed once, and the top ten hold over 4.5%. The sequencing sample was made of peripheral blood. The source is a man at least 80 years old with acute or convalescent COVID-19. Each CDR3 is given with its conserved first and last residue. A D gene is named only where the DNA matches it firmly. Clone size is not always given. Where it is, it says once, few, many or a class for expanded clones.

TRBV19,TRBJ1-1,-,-,CASSTGVNTEAFF,TGTGCCAGTAGTACCGGGGTGAACACTGAAGCTTTCTTT
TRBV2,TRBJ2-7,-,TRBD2,CASSVTSANSYEQYF,TGTGCCAGCAGTGTTACTAGCGCAAACTCCTACGAGCAGTACTTC
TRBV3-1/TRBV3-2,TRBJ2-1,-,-,CASSQDQGSYNEQFF,TGTGCCAGCAGCCAAGACCAGGGCTCCTACAATGAGCAGTTCTTC
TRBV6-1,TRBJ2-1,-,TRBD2,CASSAEDGLAGGEQFF,TGTGCCAGCAGTGCAGAGGATGGACTAGCGGGAGGTGAGCAGTTCTTC
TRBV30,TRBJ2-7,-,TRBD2,CAWSVGLAGYEQYF,TGTGCCTGGAGTGTCGGACTAGCGGGCTACGAGCAGTACTTC
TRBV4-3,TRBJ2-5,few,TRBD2,CASSQWTSGTQETQYF,TGCGCCAGCAGCCAATGGACTAGCGGGACTCAAGAGACCCAGTACTTC
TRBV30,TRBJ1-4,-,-,CAWRSRVPNEKLFF,TGTGCCTGGAGATCCAGGGTGCCCAATGAAAAACTGTTTTTT
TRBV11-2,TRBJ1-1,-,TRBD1,CASSLQGDVNTEAFF,TGTGCCAGCAGCTTGCAGGGGGACGTGAACACTGAAGCTTTCTTT
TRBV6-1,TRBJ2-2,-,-,CASSETITAAPNTGELFF,TGTGCCAGCAGTGAAACTATTACGGCGGCCCCGAACACCGGGGAGCTGTTTTTT
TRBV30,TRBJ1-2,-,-,CAWSVQGPSNYGYTF,TGTGCCTGGAGTGTACAGGGACCCTCTAACTATGGCTACACCTTC
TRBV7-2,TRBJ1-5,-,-,CASSSDRNSNQPQHF,TGTGCCAGCAGCTCCGACAGAAATAGCAATCAGCCCCAGCATTTT
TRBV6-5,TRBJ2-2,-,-,CASSFGRTGELFF,TGTGCCAGCAGTTTCGGCAGGACCGGGGAGCTGTTTTTT
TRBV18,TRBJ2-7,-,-,CASSPDRSYEQYF,TGTGCCAGCTCACCGGACAGATCCTACGAGCAGTACTTC
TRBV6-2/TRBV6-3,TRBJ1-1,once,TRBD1,CASSYPGQGRTEAFF,TGTGCCAGCAGTTACCCGGGACAGGGGAGGACTGAAGCTTTCTTT
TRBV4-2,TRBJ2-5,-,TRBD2,CASSQVLAGGEETQYF,TGTGCCAGCAGCCAAGTTCTAGCGGGAGGGGAGGAGACCCAGTACTTC
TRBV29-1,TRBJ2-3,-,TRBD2,CSVETRGGDTQYF,TGCAGCGTTGAGACCCGGGGGGGAGATACGCAGTATTTT